A single sample gave rise to the 26 T cell receptor beta chains below, sequenced in a study of T cell repertoires in cytomegalovirus infection. MiXCR, run by TCRdb on the reads, gives a single entry per CDR3 protein. The data hold a few hundred thousand distinct CDR3 sequences, with about 40% observed a single time. Their antigens remain unidentified. The specimen was cultured PBMCs, collected from culture after CMV antigen stimulation. The receptors stem from a human donor in good health (CMV status not recorded). Some clones in this sample may be carry-over from other donors' samples.

This chain joins TRBV7-2 and TRBJ1-2; no clear D. V was cut by 1 base and J by 7 bases, with 13 bases left in between. CDR3 length equals 14 residues. Germline V CDR1 and CDR2: SGHTA, FQGNSA. The CDR3 DNA is TGTGCCAGCAGCTTAGATTGGGTCGGGGTTGGCTACACCTTC. It encodes CASSLDWVGVGYTF. Full variable domain (rest looked up from reference TRBV7-2 and TRBJ1-2): GAGVSQSPSNKVTEKGKDVELRCDPISGHTALYWYRQSLGQGLEFLIYFQGNSAPDKSGLPSDRFSAERTGGSVSTLTIQRTQQEDSAVYLCASSLDWVGVGYTFGSGTRLTVV.

The genes are TRBV20-1 and TRBJ1-3; 8 bases match TRBD1. Germline CDR1 is DFQATT and CDR2 is SNEGSKA (reference sequence). CDR3 length: 13 amino acids. Germline trimming cut 1 base from V and 11 bases from J; bases unmatched to any gene: 7. CDR3 region: CSARAIRGQAIYF. The CDR3 DNA reads TGCAGTGCTAGAGCCATCAGGGGGCAGGCCATATATTTT.

This clonotype was seen only a few times. The chain recombines TRBV2 with TRBJ2-1, with 10 bases identical to TRBD2. From germline, CDR1 is SNHLY and CDR2 FYNNEI. After removal of 2 bases from V and 6 bases from J, the junction contained 4 bases not matched to a gene. The CDR3 totals 15 residues. As DNA, the CDR3 is TGTGCCAGCAGTGAAATGCTAGCGGGAGCCAATGAGCAGTTCTTC. Amino acids: CASSEMLAGANEQFF.

This chain uses TRBV4-3 with TRBJ1-3; maybe TRBD1 (6 bases). Trimming shortened V by 0 bases and J by 4 bases, and 16 bases separated the two germline ends. The CDR3 covers 17 residues. Germline values: CDR1 LGHNA, CDR2 YSLEER. This CDR3 is CASSQEGHRRSGNTIYF. Here the CDR3 DNA reads TGCGCCAGCAGCCAAGAGGGACACCGGAGGTCCGGAAACACCATATATTTT.

This clonotype turned up a few times. The chain uses TRBV4-1 and TRBJ2-1, with 7 bases aligning to TRBD2. From germline, CDR1 is MGHRA and CDR2 YSYEKL. CDR3 length: 18 residues. Trimming removed 0 bases from V and 2 bases from J; junction bases left unmatched: 10. The CDR3 protein is CASSQEYVGRLTYNEQFF. In DNA, the CDR3 is TGCGCCAGCAGCCAAGAATACGTCGGGAGGCTAACCTACAATGAGCAGTTCTTC.

This clonotype showed up just a few times. This chain connects TRBV6-6 to TRBJ2-3; 10 nucleotides agree with TRBD1. Germline V gene data show CDR1 as MNHNY and CDR2 as SVGAGI (reference sequence). This CDR3 contains 15 residues. V dropped 5 bases and J dropped 2; count of bases not matched to a gene: 4. The CDR3 is CASSGQGVITDTQYF. For the CDR3, the DNA is TGTGCCAGCAGTGGACAGGGGGTCATCACAGATACGCAGTATTTT.

The chain recombines TRBV24-1 with TRBJ2-1, with 7 nucleotides matching TRBD1. The CDR3 loop spans 11 amino acids. J was trimmed by 11 bases and V by 9 bases; bases with no gene match: 6. The germline V gene has CDR1 KGHDR and CDR2 SFDVKD. In DNA, the CDR3 is TGTGCCACCGGTTACAGGGGACAGCAGTTCTTC. Its translation: CATGYRGQQFF.

This clonotype was detected only a few times. The V call is TRBV27, the J call TRBJ2-3; possibly TRBD2 for D (5 bases). The CDR3 sequence is 14 residues long. From germline, CDR1 is MNHEY and CDR2 SMNVEV (reference sequence). V lost 1 base, J lost 5 bases, and 10 bases lay in between. The DNA for the CDR3 is TGTGCCAGCAGTTTATATGAGGGTCTAGATACGCAGTATTTT. Translation gives CASSLYEGLDTQYF.

This clonotype was detected only a few times. The chain links TRBV12-3 or TRBV12-4 to TRBJ2-1; perhaps TRBD2 as D (5 bases). With 0 bases removed from V and 7 bases from J, the gap between germline ends came to 16 bases. CDR3 length: 16 residues. CDR3 residues: CASSLAPSGAWNEQFF. The CDR3 region has the DNA TGTGCCAGCAGTTTAGCGCCCAGCGGTGCGTGGAATGAGCAGTTCTTC.

In this sample, this clonotype turned up a few times. The rearrangement uses TRBV19 and TRBJ2-7; D is ambiguous. Trimming removed 5 bases at V and 6 bases at J, with 23 bases between. The CDR3 is made up of 16 amino acids. Germline V gene lookup returns CDR1 LNHDA and CDR2 SQIVND (reference sequence). CDR3 loop: CASSVPTPHGIGEQYF. CDR3 in DNA: TGTGCCAGTAGTGTCCCCACACCACATGGGATCGGCGAGCAGTACTTC. Looking up the rest from reference TRBV19 and TRBJ2-7 gives the full variable domain: DGGITQSPKYLFRKEGQNVTLSCEQNLNHDAMYWYRQDPGQGLRLIYYSQIVNDFQKGDIAEGYSVSREKKESFPLTVTSAQKNPTAFYLCASSVPTPHGIGEQYFGPGTRLTVT.

The CDR3 sequence is CASSSRGRGDTQYF. CDR3 DNA: TGTGCCAGCAGTTCTAGGGGGCGAGGAGATACGCAGTATTTT. The rearrangement uses TRBV12-3 or TRBV12-4 and TRBJ2-3; 7 bases line up with TRBD1. The junction had 6 bases not matched to a gene; V was cut back by 4 bases and J by 5 bases. This CDR3 comprises 14 residues.

This chain connects TRBV20-1 to TRBJ2-7; tentatively, D is TRBD2 (5 bases). V was pared by 1 base and J by 3 bases, with 16 bases between. The CDR3 is 15 amino acids. The germline V gene has CDR1 DFQATT and CDR2 SNEGSKA (reference sequence). In DNA form, the CDR3 reads TGCAGTGCTAGAGGGAGAGGGCTGAACCTCTACGAGCAGTACTTC. This codes for CSARGRGLNLYEQYF.

There are a few counts of this clonotype. The chain couples TRBV6-5 to TRBJ1-2; no firm D call. Between the trimmed V and J ends, which lost 0 bases and 2 bases, there was a span of 7 bases. CDR1 and CDR2 (germline): MNHEY, SVGAGI. The CDR3 totals 14 residues. This CDR3 reads CASSYSSLNYGYTF. CDR3 bases: TGTGCCAGCAGTTACTCCTCCCTAAACTATGGCTACACCTTC.

This clonotype came up a few times. The rearrangement links TRBV5-1 to TRBJ2-7, with 7 nucleotides matching TRBD1. The length of the CDR3 is 14 residues. Per the germline V gene, CDR1 is SGHRS and CDR2 is YFSETQ. Trimming took 4 bases from V and 6 from J; bases not matched to a gene: 10. In nucleotides, the CDR3 is TGCGCCAGCAGCATGAAACAGGGGCCGGGCGAGCAGTACTTC. Protein product: CASSMKQGPGEQYF.

This sequence joins TRBV11-1 and TRBJ2-7, with D possibly being TRBD2 (5 bases). Germline CDR1 SGHAT, CDR2 FQDESV (reference sequence). The CDR3 runs 15 residues. Trimming removed 5 bases from V and 7 bases from J, with 21 bases in between. CDR3 bases: TGTGCCAGCAGCCTCACGAGCGGACGGAAAGGAGAGCAGTACTTC. Translating it yields CASSLTSGRKGEQYF.

This clonotype was seen only a few times. The chain links TRBV6-1 to TRBJ2-1, with D unresolved. The germline V gene has CDR1 MNHNS and CDR2 SASEGT. V dropped 7 bases and J dropped 8 bases, with 15 bases sitting between them. The CDR3 loop spans 13 amino acids. CDR3 nucleotide sequence: TGTGCCAGCACCGTGAGGAGCATCCATGAGCAGTTCTTC. Translation gives CASTVRSIHEQFF.

This clonotype was seen ten or more times. The V and J genes are TRBV7-2 and TRBJ1-1; D unclear. This CDR3 is built from 14 residues. Trimming took off 3 bases at V and 2 bases at J, with 10 bases between the two ends. Germline values: CDR1 SGHTA, CDR2 FQGNSA. DNA for the CDR3: TGTGCCAGCAGCTTGGACCCCACAAACACTGAAGCTTTCTTT. It is translated as CASSLDPTNTEAFF.

This clonotype showed up just a few times. J is TRBJ2-5 and V is TRBV11-2; no reliable D call. Trimming removed 1 base from V and 12 bases from J, with 15 bases in between. The CDR3 runs to 13 residues. Per the germline V gene, CDR1 is SGHAT and CDR2 is FQNNGV. CDR3 loop: CASSLVIGSKEYF. For the CDR3, the DNA is TGTGCCAGCAGCTTAGTGATTGGTTCCAAGGAGTACTTC. The full variable domain, completed using reference TRBV11-2 and TRBJ2-5, is EAGVAQSPRYKIIEKRQSVAFWCNPISGHATLYWYQQILGQGPKLLIQFQNNGVVDDSQLPKDRFSAERLKGVDSTLKIQPAKLEDSAVYLCASSLVIGSKEYFGPGTRLLVL.

This clonotype was counted a single time. This rearrangement joins TRBV7-6 to TRBJ1-5; 7 nucleotides align to TRBD1. V shed 5 bases, J shed 1 base, and the junction held 5 bases outside the gene matches. Germline assignment: CDR1 SGHVS and CDR2 FNYEAQ. The CDR3 is made up of 15 amino acids. As DNA, the CDR3 is TGTGCCAGCAGCCACAAACAGGGGAGCAATCAGCCCCAGCATTTT. Encoded protein: CASSHKQGSNQPQHF.

The rearrangement uses TRBV11-2 and TRBJ2-7; D not certain. CDR3 length equals 14 residues. Trimming stripped 4 bases from V and 2 bases from J, with 12 bases between. In germline, CDR1 is SGHAT, CDR2 FQNNGV. The CDR3 DNA follows: TGTGCCAGCAGCTCGTGGCAGCGCGCCTACGAGCAGTACTTC. The encoded protein is CASSSWQRAYEQYF.

The V gene is TRBV12-5, the J gene TRBJ1-6; D gene unclear. Germline CDR1 is LGHNT and CDR2 is FRNRAP. Trimming stripped 1 base from V and 8 bases from J, with 6 bases between. CDR3 length: 13 residues. The CDR3 sequence is CASGLGPDSPLHF. CDR3 in DNA: TGTGCTAGTGGTTTGGGGCCTGATTCACCCCTCCACTTT. The full variable domain, completed using reference TRBV12-5 and TRBJ1-6, is DARVTQTPRHKVTEMGQEVTMRCQPILGHNTVFWYRQTMMQGLELLAYFRNRAPLDDSGMPKDRFSAEMPDATLATLKIQPSEPRDSAVYFCASGLGPDSPLHFGNGTRLTVT.

This clonotype was seen a handful of times. The rearrangement joins TRBV7-2 to TRBJ2-3; D not resolved. The V end lost 5 bases, the J end lost 5 bases, and 8 bases lay between the germline ends. This CDR3 spans 12 amino acids. The V gene's germline CDR1 is SGHTA and CDR2 FQGNSA. CDR3 loop: CASSIYGDTQYF. DNA of the CDR3: TGTGCCAGCAGCATCTATGGAGATACGCAGTATTTT.

V gene TRBV7-9 combines with J gene TRBJ1-1; no firm D call. CDR3 length equals 15 residues. Germline assignment: CDR1 SEHNR and CDR2 FQNEAQ (reference sequence). V lost 4 bases and J 1 base, leaving 13 bases between the germline ends. CDR3 residues: CASSSPRAKNTEAFF. CDR3 nucleotide sequence: TGTGCCAGCAGCTCACCCCGCGCGAAGAACACTGAAGCTTTCTTT.

This clonotype was counted between two and nine times. CDR3 in DNA: TGTGCCAGCAGTTGGGACAGGGGGCCGGCTCAGCCCCAGCATTTT. Translation gives CASSWDRGPAQPQHF. The chain combines TRBV2 with TRBJ1-5, with 12 bases lining up with TRBD1. This CDR3 is built from 15 residues. The V segment lost 5 bases and the J segment 6 bases; nucleotides outside the gene matches: 5. CDR1 and CDR2 (germline): SNHLY, FYNNEI.

This chain joins TRBV28 and TRBJ2-7, with D perhaps TRBD1 or TRBD2 (7 bases each). The CDR3 runs to 15 residues. Germline CDR1 reads MDHEN; CDR2 reads SYDVKM. V was trimmed by 5 bases and J by 2 bases, leaving 16 bases between them. In DNA form, the CDR3 reads TGTGCCAGCAGTCTCGGGGGAGGGGGCCCCTACGAGCAGTACTTC. Amino acids: CASSLGGGGPYEQYF.

The chain combines TRBV7-9 with TRBJ2-7, with 12 bases identical to TRBD1. With 6 bases clipped from V and 3 bases from J, the junction kept 6 bases outside the gene matches. The CDR3 runs to 15 residues. Germline CDR1 is SEHNR and CDR2 is FQNEAQ (reference sequence). This CDR3 is CASRQGTGGNYEQYF. Written as DNA, the CDR3 is TGTGCCAGCAGACAGGGGACAGGGGGCAACTACGAGCAGTACTTC.